Listed here are 3 T cell receptor beta chains from one sample, sequenced in a study of OX40 agonist ivuxolimab in advanced cancers. Libraries were constructed by the immunoSEQ multiplex PCR assay. TCRdb obtained this table from immuneACCESS and retained in-frame rearrangements with V and J assigned. These tables miss some clones; where compared with another copy, unresolved V genes account for less than half of the shortfall, and the remainder is unexplained. The sample yields 20,000 to 25,000 clones; more than 65% were counted once. The ten most abundant clones make up roughly 27% of the sample. The material sequenced was CD4+ or CD8+ T cells sorted from blood, taken in a trial of the OX40 agonist ivuxolimab. The receptors here all came from an adult with an advanced solid tumor such as melanoma, head and neck, liver or kidney cancer.

V usage is TRBV5-1 and J usage is TRBJ2-3, with 13 bases fitting TRBD2. With 5 bases clipped from V and 4 bases from J, the junction kept 4 bases outside the gene matches. In germline, CDR1 is SGHRS, CDR2 YFSETQ. This CDR3 is built from 15 residues. CDR3 sequence: CASRRTSGSADTQYF. In DNA form, the CDR3 reads TGCGCCAGCAGAAGGACTAGCGGGAGTGCAGATACGCAGTATTTT.

The V and J genes are TRBV7-9 and TRBJ2-5; D is unclear. This CDR3 has 11 residues. Trimming pared 5 bases from V and 4 bases from J, leaving 5 bases between. Germline CDR1 and CDR2: SEHNR and FQNEAQ (reference sequence). The CDR3 sequence is CASSARETQYF. In DNA form, the CDR3 reads TGTGCCAGCAGCGCTCGAGAGACCCAGTACTTC.

The V gene is TRBV15, the J gene TRBJ2-7; 10 bases fit TRBD2. V dropped 0 bases and J dropped 7; count of bases not matched to a gene: 6. Per the germline V gene, CDR1 is LNHNV and CDR2 is YYDKDF (reference sequence). The CDR3 spans 15 residues. The CDR3 loop is CATSRDRASGGEQYF. The CDR3 bases are TGTGCCACCAGCAGAGATCGGGCTAGCGGGGGTGAGCAGTACTTC. Full variable domain (outside the CDR3, taken from reference TRBV15 and TRBJ2-7): DAMVIQNPRYQVTQFGKPVTLSCSQTLNHNVMYWYQQKSSQAPKLLFHYYDKDFNNEADTPDNFQSRRPNTSFCFLDIRSPGLGDTAMYLCATSRDRASGGEQYFGPGTRLTVT.